This TCR beta chain was sequenced during a study of siplizumab effects on memory and regulatory T cells. General observations from the study: Treg-derived clones made up an average of 68.8% of mappable alloreactive CD4+ clones with siplizumab and more than 25% in controls. In the presence of siplizumab, alloreactive sequences traceable to unstimulated CD4+ memory cells were significantly reduced. The apparent diversity of naive T cells exceeded that of memory cells, and naive T cells seemed to make a major contribution to the alloresponse.

The germline gives CDR1 LGHNA, CDR2 YNFKEQ. With 0 bases clipped from V and 4 bases from J, the junction kept 8 bases outside the gene matches. CDR3 length: 19 amino acids. Note on this clone: Its target is unknown.

The assay looked at some 96,000 TCR templates in each sample. Libraries were prepared by immunoSEQ multiplex PCR; TCRdb keeps only in-frame clonotypes and omits some of them. The sample has under 130,000 clones; about 92% are singletons. The sequencing sample was made of CD4+ T cells sorted from blood. This TCR derives from a human donor in good health. The chain couples TRBV4-2 to TRBJ2-2; 13 nucleotides line up with TRBD2. Written as DNA, the CDR3 is TGTGCCAGCAGCCAAGATCCGGGACTAGCGGGGTCCCTCACCGGGGAGCTGTTTTTT. Encoded protein: CASSQDPGLAGSLTGELFF.